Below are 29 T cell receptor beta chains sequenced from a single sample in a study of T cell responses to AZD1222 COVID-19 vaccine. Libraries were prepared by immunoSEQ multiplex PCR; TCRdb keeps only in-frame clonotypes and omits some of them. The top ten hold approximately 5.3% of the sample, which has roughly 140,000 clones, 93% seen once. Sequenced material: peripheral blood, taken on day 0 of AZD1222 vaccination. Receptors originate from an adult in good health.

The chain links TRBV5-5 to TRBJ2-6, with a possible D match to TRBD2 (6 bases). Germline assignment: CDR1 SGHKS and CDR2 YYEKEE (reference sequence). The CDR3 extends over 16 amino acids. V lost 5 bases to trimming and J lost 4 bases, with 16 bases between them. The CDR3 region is CASSPGRGSGANVLTF. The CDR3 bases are TGTGCCAGCAGTCCGGGGCGGGGTAGCGGGGCCAACGTCCTGACTTTC.

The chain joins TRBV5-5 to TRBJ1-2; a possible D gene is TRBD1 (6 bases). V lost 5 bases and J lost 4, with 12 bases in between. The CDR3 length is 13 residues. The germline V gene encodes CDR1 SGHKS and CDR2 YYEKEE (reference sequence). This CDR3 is CASSQQGRYGYTF. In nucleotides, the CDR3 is TGTGCCAGCAGTCAACAGGGTCGCTATGGCTACACCTTC.

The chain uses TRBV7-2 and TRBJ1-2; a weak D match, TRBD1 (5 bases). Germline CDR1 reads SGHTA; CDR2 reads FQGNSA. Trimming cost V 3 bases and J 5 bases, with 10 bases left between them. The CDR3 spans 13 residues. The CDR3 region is CASSFQGLYGYTF. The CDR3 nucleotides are TGTGCCAGCAGCTTCCAGGGCCTTTATGGCTACACCTTC.

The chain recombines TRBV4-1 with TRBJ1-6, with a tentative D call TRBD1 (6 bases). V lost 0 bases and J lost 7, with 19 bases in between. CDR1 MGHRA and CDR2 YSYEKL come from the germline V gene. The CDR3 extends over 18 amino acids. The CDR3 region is CASSQETQEQGTNSPLHF. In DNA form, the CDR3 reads TGCGCCAGCAGCCAAGAAACCCAAGAACAGGGTACCAATTCACCCCTCCACTTT.

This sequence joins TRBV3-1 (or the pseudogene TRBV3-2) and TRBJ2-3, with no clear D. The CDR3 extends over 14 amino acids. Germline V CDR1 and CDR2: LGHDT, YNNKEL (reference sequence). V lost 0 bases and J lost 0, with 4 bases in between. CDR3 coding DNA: TGTGCCAGCAGCCAAGATCTTAGCACAGATACGCAGTATTTT. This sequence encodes CASSQDLSTDTQYF.

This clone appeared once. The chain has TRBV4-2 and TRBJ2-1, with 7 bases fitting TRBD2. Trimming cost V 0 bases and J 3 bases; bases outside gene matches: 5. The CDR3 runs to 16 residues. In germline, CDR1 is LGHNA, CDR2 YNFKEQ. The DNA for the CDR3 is TGTGCCAGCAGCCAAGATGGGGGGGAGTTCTACAATGAGCAGTTCTTC. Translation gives CASSQDGGEFYNEQFF.

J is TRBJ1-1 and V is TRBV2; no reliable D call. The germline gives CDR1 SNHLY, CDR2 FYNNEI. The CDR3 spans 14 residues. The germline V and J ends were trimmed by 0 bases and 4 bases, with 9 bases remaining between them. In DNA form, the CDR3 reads TGTGCCAGCAGTGAAGCTTTAAGTGGCACTGAAGCTTTCTTT. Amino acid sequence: CASSEALSGTEAFF.

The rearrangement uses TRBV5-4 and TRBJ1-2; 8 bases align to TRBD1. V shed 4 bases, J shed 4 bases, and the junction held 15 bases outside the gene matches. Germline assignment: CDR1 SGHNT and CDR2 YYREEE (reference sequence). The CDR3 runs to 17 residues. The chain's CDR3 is CASSPIGDRGLAYGYTF. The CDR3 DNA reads TGTGCCAGCAGCCCAATAGGCGACAGGGGCTTAGCCTATGGCTACACCTTC.

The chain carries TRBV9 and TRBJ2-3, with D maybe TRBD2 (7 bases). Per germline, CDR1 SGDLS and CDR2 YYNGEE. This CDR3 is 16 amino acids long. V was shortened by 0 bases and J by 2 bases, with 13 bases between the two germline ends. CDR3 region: CASSVEAGAFTDTQYF. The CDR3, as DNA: TGTGCCAGCAGCGTAGAGGCGGGGGCGTTCACAGATACGCAGTATTTT.

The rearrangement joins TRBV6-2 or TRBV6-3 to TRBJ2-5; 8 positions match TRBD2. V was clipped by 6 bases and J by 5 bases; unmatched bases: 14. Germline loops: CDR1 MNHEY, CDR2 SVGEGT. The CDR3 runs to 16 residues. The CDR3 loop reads CASSLSGTRGRETQYF. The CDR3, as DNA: TGTGCCAGCAGCCTATCTGGGACTAGGGGTCGGGAGACCCAGTACTTC.

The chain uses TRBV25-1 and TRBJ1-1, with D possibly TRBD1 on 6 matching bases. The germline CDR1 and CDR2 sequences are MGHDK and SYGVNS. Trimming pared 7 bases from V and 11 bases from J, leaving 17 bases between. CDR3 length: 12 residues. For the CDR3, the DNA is TGTGCCAGCATGCCCTTGAGGGGGTTGGCTTTCTTT. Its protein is CASMPLRGLAFF.

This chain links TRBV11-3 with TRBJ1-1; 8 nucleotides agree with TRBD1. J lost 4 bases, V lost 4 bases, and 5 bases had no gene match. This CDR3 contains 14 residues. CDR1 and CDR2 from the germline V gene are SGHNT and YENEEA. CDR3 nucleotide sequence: TGTGCCAGCAGCTCCGACAGGGGTGGCACTGAAGCTTTCTTT. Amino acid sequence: CASSSDRGGTEAFF.

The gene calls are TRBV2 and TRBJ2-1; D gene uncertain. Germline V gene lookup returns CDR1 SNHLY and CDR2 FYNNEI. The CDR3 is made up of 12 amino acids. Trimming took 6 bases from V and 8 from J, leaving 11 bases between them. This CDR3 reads CASRAQIDEQFF. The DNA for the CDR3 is TGTGCCAGCAGGGCCCAAATCGATGAGCAGTTCTTC. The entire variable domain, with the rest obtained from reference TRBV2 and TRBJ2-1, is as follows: EPEVTQTPSHQVTQMGQEVILRCVPISNHLYFYWYRQILGQKVEFLVSFYNNEISEKSEIFDDQFSVERPDGSNFTLKIRSTKLEDSAMYFCASRAQIDEQFFGPGTRLTVL.

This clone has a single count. The CDR3 loop is CASSPGGTGSTHEQYF. The CDR3 DNA reads TGTGCCAGCAGCCCTGGGGGTACCGGGAGTACCCACGAGCAGTACTTC. The chain is built from TRBV7-6 and TRBJ2-7; D might be TRBD2 (6 bases). Trimming pared 5 bases from V and 5 bases from J, leaving 22 bases between. The CDR3 is 16 amino acids. CDR1 and CDR2 from the germline V gene are SGHVS and FNYEAQ.

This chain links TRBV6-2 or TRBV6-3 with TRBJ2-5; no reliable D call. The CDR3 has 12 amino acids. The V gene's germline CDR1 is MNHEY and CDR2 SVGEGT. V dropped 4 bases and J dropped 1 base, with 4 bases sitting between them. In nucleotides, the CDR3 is TGTGCCAGCAGTTCCTTCCAAGAGACCCAGTACTTC. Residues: CASSSFQETQYF.

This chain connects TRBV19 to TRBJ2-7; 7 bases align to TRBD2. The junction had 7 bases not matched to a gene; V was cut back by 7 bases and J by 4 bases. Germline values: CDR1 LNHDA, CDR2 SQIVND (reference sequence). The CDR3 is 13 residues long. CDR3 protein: CASTQASGYEQYF. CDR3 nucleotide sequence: TGTGCCAGTACCCAGGCTAGCGGTTACGAGCAGTACTTC.

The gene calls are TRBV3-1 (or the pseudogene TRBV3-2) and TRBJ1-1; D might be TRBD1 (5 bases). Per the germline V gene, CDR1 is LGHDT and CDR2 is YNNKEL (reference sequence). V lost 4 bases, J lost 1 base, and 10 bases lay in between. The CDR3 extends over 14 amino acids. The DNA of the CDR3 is TGTGCCAGCAGCCCCTTGACAGCGAACACTGAAGCTTTCTTT. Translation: CASSPLTANTEAFF.

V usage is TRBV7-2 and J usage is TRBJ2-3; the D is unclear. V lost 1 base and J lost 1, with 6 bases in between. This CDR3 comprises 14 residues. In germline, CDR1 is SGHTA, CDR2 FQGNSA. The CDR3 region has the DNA TGTGCCAGCAGCTTAGTTGAGGGCACAGATACGCAGTATTTT. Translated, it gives CASSLVEGTDTQYF.

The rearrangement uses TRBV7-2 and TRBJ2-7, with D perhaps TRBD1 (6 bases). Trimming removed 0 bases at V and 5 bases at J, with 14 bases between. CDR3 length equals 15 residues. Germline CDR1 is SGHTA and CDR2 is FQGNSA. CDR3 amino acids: CASSLAIQGSNEQYF. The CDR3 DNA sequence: TGTGCCAGCAGCTTAGCGATACAGGGTAGCAACGAGCAGTACTTC.

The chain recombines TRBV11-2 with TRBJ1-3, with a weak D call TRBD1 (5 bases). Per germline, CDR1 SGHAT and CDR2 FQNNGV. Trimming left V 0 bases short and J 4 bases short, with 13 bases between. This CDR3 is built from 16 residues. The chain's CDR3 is CASSLDLAGSGNTIYF. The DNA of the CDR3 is TGTGCCAGCAGCTTAGATTTGGCAGGGTCAGGAAACACCATATATTTT.

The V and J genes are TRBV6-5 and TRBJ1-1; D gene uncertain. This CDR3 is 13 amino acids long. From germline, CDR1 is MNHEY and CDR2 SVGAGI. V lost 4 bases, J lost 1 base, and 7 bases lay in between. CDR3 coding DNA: TGTGCCAGCAGTTTAGACGGGAACACTGAAGCTTTCTTT. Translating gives CASSLDGNTEAFF.

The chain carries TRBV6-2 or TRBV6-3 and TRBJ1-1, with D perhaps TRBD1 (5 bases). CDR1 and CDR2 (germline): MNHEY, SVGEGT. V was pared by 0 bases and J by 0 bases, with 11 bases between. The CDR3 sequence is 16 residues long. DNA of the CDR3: TGTGCCAGCAGTTACTCCTGGACAATAATGAACACTGAAGCTTTCTTT. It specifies CASSYSWTIMNTEAFF.

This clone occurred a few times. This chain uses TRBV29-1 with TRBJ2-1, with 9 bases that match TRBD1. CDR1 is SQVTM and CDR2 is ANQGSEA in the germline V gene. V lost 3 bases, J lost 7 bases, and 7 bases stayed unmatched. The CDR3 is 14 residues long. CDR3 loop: CSVDAGQGRNEQFF. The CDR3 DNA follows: TGCAGCGTTGACGCGGGACAGGGTAGGAATGAGCAGTTCTTC.

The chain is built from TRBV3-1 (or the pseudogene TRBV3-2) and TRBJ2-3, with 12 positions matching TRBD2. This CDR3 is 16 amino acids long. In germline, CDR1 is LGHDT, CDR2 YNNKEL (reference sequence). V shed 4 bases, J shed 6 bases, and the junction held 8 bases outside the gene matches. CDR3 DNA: TGTGCCAGCAGCCTCCGACTAGCGGGGGAGTCGGATACGCAGTATTTT. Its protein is CASSLRLAGESDTQYF.

The chain's CDR3 is CASSARDRASEQYF. CDR3 nucleotide sequence: TGTGCCAGCAGCGCGCGGGACAGGGCTTCCGAGCAGTACTTC. The chain couples TRBV3-1 (or the pseudogene TRBV3-2) to TRBJ2-7, with TRBD1 matching 9 bases. Germline CDR1 LGHDT, CDR2 YNNKEL (reference sequence). This CDR3 comprises 14 residues. V lost 5 bases, J lost 6 bases, and 8 bases stayed unmatched.

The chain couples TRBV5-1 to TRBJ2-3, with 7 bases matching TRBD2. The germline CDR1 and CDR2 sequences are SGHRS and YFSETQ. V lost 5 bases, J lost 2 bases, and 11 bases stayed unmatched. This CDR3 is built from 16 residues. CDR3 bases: TGCGCCAGCAGGAGGGAGGGAGGGCAATTCACAGATACGCAGTATTTT. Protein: CASRREGGQFTDTQYF.

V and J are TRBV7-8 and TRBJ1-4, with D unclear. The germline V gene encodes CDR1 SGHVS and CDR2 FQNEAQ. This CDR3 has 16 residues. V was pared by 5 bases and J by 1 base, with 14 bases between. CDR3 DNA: TGTGCCAGCAGCCCCGATGTACGGGGAACTAATGAAAAACTGTTTTTT. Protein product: CASSPDVRGTNEKLFF.

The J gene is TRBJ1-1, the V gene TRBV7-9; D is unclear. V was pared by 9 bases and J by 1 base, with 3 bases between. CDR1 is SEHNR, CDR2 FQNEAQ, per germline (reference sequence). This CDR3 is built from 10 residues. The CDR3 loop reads CASSNTEAFF. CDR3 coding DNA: TGTGCCAGTTCGAACACTGAAGCTTTCTTT.

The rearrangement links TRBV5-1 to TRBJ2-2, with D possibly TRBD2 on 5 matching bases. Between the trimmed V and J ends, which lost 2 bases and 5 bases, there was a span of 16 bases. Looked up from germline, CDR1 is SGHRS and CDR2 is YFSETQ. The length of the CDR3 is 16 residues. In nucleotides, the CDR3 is TGCGCCAGCAGCTTCCCCAGGATGGGCGGGACCGGGGAGCTGTTTTTT. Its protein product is CASSFPRMGGTGELFF.